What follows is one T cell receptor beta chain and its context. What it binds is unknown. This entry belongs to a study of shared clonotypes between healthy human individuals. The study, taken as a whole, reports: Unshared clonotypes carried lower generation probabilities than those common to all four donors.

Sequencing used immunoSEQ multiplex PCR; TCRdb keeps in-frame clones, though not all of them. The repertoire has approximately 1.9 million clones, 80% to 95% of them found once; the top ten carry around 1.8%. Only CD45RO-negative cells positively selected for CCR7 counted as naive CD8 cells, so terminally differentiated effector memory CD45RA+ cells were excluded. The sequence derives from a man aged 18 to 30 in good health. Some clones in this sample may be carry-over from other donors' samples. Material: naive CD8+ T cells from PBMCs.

The CDR3 nucleotides are TGTGCCAGGCCGGGACTAGTCACAGATACGCAGTATTTT. Translating it yields CARPGLVTDTQYF. The chain carries TRBV19 and TRBJ2-3, with 8 positions matching TRBD2. The junction had 4 bases not matched to a gene; V was cut back by 9 bases and J by 2 bases. CDR1 is LNHDA, CDR2 SQIVND, per germline (reference sequence). CDR3 length: 13 residues. Filled out from reference TRBV19 and TRBJ2-3, the complete variable domain reads DGGITQSPKYLFRKEGQNVTLSCEQNLNHDAMYWYRQDPGQGLRLIYYSQIVNDFQKGDIAEGYSVSREKKESFPLTVTSAQKNPTAFYLCARPGLVTDTQYFGPGTRLTVL.